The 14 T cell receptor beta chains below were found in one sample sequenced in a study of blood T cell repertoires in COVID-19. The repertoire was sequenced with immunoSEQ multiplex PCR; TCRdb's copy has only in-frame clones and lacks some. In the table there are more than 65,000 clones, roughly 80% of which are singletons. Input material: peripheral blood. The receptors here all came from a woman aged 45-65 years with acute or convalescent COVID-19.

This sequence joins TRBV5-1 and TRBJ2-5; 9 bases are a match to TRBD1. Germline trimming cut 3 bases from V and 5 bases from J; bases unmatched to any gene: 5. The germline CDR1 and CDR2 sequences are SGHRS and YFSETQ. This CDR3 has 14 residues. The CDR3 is CASSSQGAGETQYF. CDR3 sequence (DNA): TGCGCCAGCAGCTCACAGGGGGCAGGGGAGACCCAGTACTTC.

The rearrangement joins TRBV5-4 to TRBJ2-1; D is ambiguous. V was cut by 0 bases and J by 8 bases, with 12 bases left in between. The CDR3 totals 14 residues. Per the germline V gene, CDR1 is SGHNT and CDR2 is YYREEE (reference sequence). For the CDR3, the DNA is TGTGCCAGCAGCTTGGCCCACAGAACCTATGAGCAGTTCTTC. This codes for CASSLAHRTYEQFF.

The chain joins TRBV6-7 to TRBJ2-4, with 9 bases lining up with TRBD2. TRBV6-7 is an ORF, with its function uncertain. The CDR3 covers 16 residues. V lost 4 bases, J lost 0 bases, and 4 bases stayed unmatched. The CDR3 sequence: CASSLGLAPAKNIQYF. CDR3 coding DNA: TGTGCCAGCAGTTTGGGACTAGCTCCAGCCAAAAACATTCAGTACTTC.

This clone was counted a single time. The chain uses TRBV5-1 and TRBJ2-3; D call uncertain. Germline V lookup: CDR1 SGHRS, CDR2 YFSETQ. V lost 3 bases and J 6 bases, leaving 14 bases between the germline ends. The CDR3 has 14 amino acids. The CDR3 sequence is CASSSFSAWDTQYF. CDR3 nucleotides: TGCGCCAGCAGCTCCTTCTCAGCGTGGGATACGCAGTATTTT.

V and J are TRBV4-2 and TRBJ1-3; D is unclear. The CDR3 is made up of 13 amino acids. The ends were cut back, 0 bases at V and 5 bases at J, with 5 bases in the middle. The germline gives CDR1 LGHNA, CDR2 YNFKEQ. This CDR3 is CASSQDYRNTIYF. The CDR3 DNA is TGTGCCAGCAGCCAAGATTACAGAAACACCATATATTTT.

The CDR3 protein is CASRRFAASNEQYF. CDR3 DNA: TGTGCCAGCAGGCGCTTCGCGGCTTCCAACGAGCAGTACTTC. V gene TRBV28 combines with J gene TRBJ2-7; D remains unclear. The CDR3 spans 14 residues. V dropped 6 bases and J dropped 5 bases, with 17 bases sitting between them. CDR1 and CDR2 (germline): MDHEN, SYDVKM.

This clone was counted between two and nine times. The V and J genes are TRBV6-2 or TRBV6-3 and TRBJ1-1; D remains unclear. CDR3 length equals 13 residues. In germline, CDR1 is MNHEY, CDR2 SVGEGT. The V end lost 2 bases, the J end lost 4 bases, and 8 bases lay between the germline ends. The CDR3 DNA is TGTGCCAGCAGTTACCGGAGTGGCACTGAAGCTTTCTTT. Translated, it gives CASSYRSGTEAFF.

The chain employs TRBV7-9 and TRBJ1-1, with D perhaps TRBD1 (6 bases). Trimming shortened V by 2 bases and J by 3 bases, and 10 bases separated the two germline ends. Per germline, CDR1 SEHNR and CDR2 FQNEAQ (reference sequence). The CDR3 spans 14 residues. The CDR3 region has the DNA TGTGCCAGCAGCTTAAGGACAGACGACACTGAAGCTTTCTTT. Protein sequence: CASSLRTDDTEAFF.

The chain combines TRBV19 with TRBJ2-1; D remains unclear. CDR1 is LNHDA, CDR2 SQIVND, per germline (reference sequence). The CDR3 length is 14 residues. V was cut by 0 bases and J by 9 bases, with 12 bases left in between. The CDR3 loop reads CASSIDSGFGEQFF. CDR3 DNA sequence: TGTGCCAGTAGTATAGATTCAGGTTTCGGTGAGCAGTTCTTC.

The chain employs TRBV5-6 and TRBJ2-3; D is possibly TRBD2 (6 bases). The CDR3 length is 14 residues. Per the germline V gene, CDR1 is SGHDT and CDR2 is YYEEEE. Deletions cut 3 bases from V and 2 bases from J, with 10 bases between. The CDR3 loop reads CASSWGTSTDTQYF. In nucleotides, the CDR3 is TGTGCCAGCAGCTGGGGGACTTCCACAGATACGCAGTATTTT.

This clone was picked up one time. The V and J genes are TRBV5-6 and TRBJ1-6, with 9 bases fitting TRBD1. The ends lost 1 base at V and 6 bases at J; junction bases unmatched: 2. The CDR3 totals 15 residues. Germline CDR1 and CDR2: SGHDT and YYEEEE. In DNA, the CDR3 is TGTGCCAGCAGCTTGAGGGGACAGGGTAATTCACCCCTCCACTTT. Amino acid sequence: CASSLRGQGNSPLHF.

This CDR3 is CASSLLFSYEQYF. As DNA, the CDR3 is TGTGCCAGCAGTTTACTGTTCAGCTACGAGCAGTACTTC. This sequence joins TRBV28 and TRBJ2-7; D gene uncertain. This CDR3 is built from 13 residues. Between the trimmed V and J ends, which lost 2 bases and 3 bases, there was a span of 8 bases. Looked up from germline, CDR1 is MDHEN and CDR2 is SYDVKM.

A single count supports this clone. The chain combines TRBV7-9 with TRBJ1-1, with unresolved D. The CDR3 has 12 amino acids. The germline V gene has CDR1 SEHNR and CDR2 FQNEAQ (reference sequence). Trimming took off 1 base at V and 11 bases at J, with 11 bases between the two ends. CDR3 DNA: TGTGCCAGCAGCTTAGTCGGGGTTGTGGCTTTCTTT. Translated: CASSLVGVVAFF.

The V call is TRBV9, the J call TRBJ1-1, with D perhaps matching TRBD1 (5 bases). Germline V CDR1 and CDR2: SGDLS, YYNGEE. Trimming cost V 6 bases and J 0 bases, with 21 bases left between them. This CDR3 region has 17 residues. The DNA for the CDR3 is TGTGCCAGCACCGACGTAATCAGGGTCGGCTTGAACACTGAAGCTTTCTTT. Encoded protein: CASTDVIRVGLNTEAFF.